Listed here are 23 T cell receptor beta chains from one sample, sequenced in a study of T cells in Graves' hyperthyroidism and ophthalmopathy. RNA transcripts provided the source from which TCR beta CDR3 regions were amplified. In the first-round RT-PCR of the TCR CDR3, the HTBI primer set was used. Each CDR3 protein is one row after TCRdb ran MiXCR on the multiplex PCR reads. In the table there are about 500,000 distinct CDR3 sequences, about a sixth of which are singletons. The sequenced sample consisted of blood. All receptors come from a woman between 18 and 29 years old with Graves' hyperthyroidism.

This clonotype has just one count. A clone one base away is much larger, so this may be a read error. The chain combines TRBV3-1 with TRBJ1-6; D is uncertain. The CDR3 has 13 residues. Germline CDR1 is LGHDT and CDR2 is YNNKEL (reference sequence). Here the CDR3 reads CVSSQMVNSPLHF. CDR3 in DNA: TGTGTCAGCAGCCAAATGGTCAATTCACCCCTCCACTTT.

This clonotype was seen many times. The J gene is TRBJ2-1, the V gene TRBV7-2; D may be TRBD1 (5 bases). The germline CDR1 and CDR2 sequences are SGHTA and FQGNSA. This CDR3 comprises 15 residues. V shed 5 bases and J shed 0 bases, with 11 bases lying between them. CDR3 in DNA: TGTGCCAGCAGCCCCGACAGCCGCTCCTACAATGAGCAGTTCTTC. Translated, it gives CASSPDSRSYNEQFF.

The chain combines TRBV6-1 with TRBJ2-7; 10 bases are shared with TRBD1. CDR1 MNHNS and CDR2 SASEGT come from the germline V gene. Germline trimming cut 4 bases from V and 2 bases from J; bases unmatched to any gene: 5. The CDR3 sequence is 15 residues long. The CDR3 DNA follows: TGTGCCAGCAGTGTCAAGGACAGGGGGGCCTACGAGCAGTACTTC. This codes for CASSVKDRGAYEQYF.

This clonotype was found many times. This chain joins TRBV24-1 and TRBJ2-1, with D tentatively TRBD2 (5 bases). Germline V CDR1 and CDR2: KGHDR, SFDVKD. Trimming removed 4 bases from V and 7 bases from J, with 13 bases in between. CDR3 size: 14 residues. The CDR3 region has the DNA TGTGCCACCAGTGACCGGACTGTCTGGAATGAGCAGTTCTTC. This sequence encodes CATSDRTVWNEQFF.

This clonotype showed up many times. This chain connects TRBV12-3 or TRBV12-4 to TRBJ2-3; D gene ambiguous. The CDR3 contains 14 residues. The V and J ends lost 1 base and 0 bases respectively, with 5 bases between them. CDR3 in amino acids: CASSLGASTDTQYF. The CDR3 nucleotides are TGTGCCAGCAGTTTAGGGGCTAGCACAGATACGCAGTATTTT.

The gene calls are TRBV19 and TRBJ2-3; D is unresolved. The germline CDR1 and CDR2 sequences are LNHDA and SQIVND (reference sequence). The ends were cut back, 1 base at V and 5 bases at J, with 13 bases in the middle. This CDR3 has 15 amino acids. The CDR3 sequence is CASSIGGLNGDTQYF. Written as DNA, the CDR3 is TGTGCCAGTAGTATAGGTGGGCTAAACGGAGATACGCAGTATTTT.

V and J are TRBV19 and TRBJ1-2; unclear D gene. With 3 bases removed from V and 1 base from J, the gap between germline ends came to 6 bases. The length of the CDR3 is 13 residues. Germline CDR1 reads LNHDA; CDR2 reads SQIVND (reference sequence). The CDR3 coding sequence is TGTGCCAGTAGTATTCAGGATAACTATGGCTACACCTTC. It encodes CASSIQDNYGYTF.

This clonotype was counted many times. This sequence joins TRBV20-1 and TRBJ2-1, with D uncertain. Germline V lookup: CDR1 DFQATT, CDR2 SNEGSKA (reference sequence). The CDR3 sequence is 10 residues long. Trimming left V 0 bases short and J 7 bases short, with 1 base between. The CDR3 sequence: CSARENEQFF. Here the CDR3 DNA reads TGCAGTGCTAGAGAGAATGAGCAGTTCTTC.

This clonotype was detected many times. This sequence joins TRBV18 and TRBJ1-1; 10 nucleotides line up with TRBD1. Germline V CDR1 and CDR2: KGHSH, LQKENI. The CDR3 extends over 15 amino acids. Trimming took 3 bases from V and 3 from J; bases not matched to a gene: 4. Here the CDR3 reads CASSPRTGGDTEAFF. CDR3 in DNA: TGTGCCAGCTCACCCCGGACAGGGGGGGACACTGAAGCTTTCTTT.

The V call is TRBV5-1, the J call TRBJ2-2; D gene ambiguous. CDR1 and CDR2 (germline): SGHRS, YFSETQ. The CDR3 is 15 residues long. Trimming pared 0 bases from V and 5 bases from J, leaving 11 bases between. CDR3 region: CASSLAFFGTGELFF. Here the CDR3 DNA reads TGCGCCAGCAGCTTGGCTTTCTTCGGGACCGGGGAGCTGTTTTTT.

The chain employs TRBV19 and TRBJ1-5; 7 positions match TRBD1. Looked up from germline, CDR1 is LNHDA and CDR2 is SQIVND (reference sequence). The CDR3 sequence is 15 residues long. Unmatched junction bases numbered 7, after V lost 6 bases and J lost 2 bases. In nucleotides, the CDR3 is TGTGCCAGTAGCGGAAAGGGGGCGCGCAATCAGCCCCAGCATTTT. The encoded protein is CASSGKGARNQPQHF.

This clonotype was found many times. The J gene is TRBJ2-2, the V gene TRBV12-3 or TRBV12-4, with 7 positions matching TRBD1. The CDR3 extends over 15 amino acids. Trimming cost V 3 bases and J 2 bases; bases outside gene matches: 3. CDR3 in amino acids: CASSLGTDNTGELFF. In DNA, the CDR3 is TGTGCCAGCAGTTTGGGGACAGATAACACCGGGGAGCTGTTTTTT.

This clonotype was observed at least ten times. The chain's CDR3 is CASSFPWGGTEAFF. The CDR3 nucleotides are TGTGCCAGCAGCTTCCCCTGGGGAGGCACTGAAGCTTTCTTT. The genes are TRBV7-9 and TRBJ1-1; no clear D. CDR3 length equals 14 residues. The germline CDR1 and CDR2 sequences are SEHNR and FQNEAQ (reference sequence). The V end lost 3 bases, the J end lost 4 bases, and 12 bases lay between the germline ends.

The chain combines TRBV4-1 with TRBJ1-5; D call uncertain. Germline loops: CDR1 MGHRA, CDR2 YSYEKL. Trimming took off 1 base at V and 5 bases at J, with 12 bases between the two ends. There are 15 residues in the CDR3. The DNA of the CDR3 is TGCGCCAGCAGCCAAGGGTTAGGCGGGGATCAGCCCCAGCATTTT. Residues: CASSQGLGGDQPQHF.

This clonotype was counted ten times or more. The CDR3 here is CASRRTIYNEQFF. CDR3 bases: TGTGCCAGCAGGAGGACTATCTACAATGAGCAGTTCTTC. This sequence joins TRBV2 and TRBJ2-1, with a possible D match to TRBD2 (6 bases). The ends were cut back, 6 bases at V and 3 bases at J, with 9 bases in the middle. The CDR3 extends over 13 amino acids. The germline gives CDR1 SNHLY, CDR2 FYNNEI. Looking up the rest from reference TRBV2 and TRBJ2-1 gives the full variable domain: EPEVTQTPSHQVTQMGQEVILRCVPISNHLYFYWYRQILGQKVEFLVSFYNNEISEKSEIFDDQFSVERPDGSNFTLKIRSTKLEDSAMYFCASRRTIYNEQFFGPGTRLTVL.

The CDR3 here is CATSSRDSEKLFF. As DNA, the CDR3 is TGTGCCACCAGCAGCCGGGACAGTGAAAAACTGTTTTTT. The V call is TRBV15, the J call TRBJ1-4; 7 bases agree with TRBD1. This CDR3 contains 13 residues. The junction had 2 bases not matched to a gene; V was cut back by 3 bases and J by 7 bases. Germline-derived CDR1 and CDR2 are LNHNV and YYDKDF (reference sequence).

In this sample, this clonotype turned up a few times. The chain recombines TRBV6-6 with TRBJ1-5; TRBD1 might be the D (5 bases). CDR1 MNHNY and CDR2 SVGAGI come from the germline V gene (reference sequence). This CDR3 region has 17 residues. Trimming took off 0 bases at V and 4 bases at J, with 16 bases between the two ends. Written as DNA, the CDR3 is TGTGCCAGCAGTTACTCGACCTGGGGCGGAGGGAATCAGCCCCAGCATTTT. This translates into CASSYSTWGGGNQPQHF.

This clonotype was observed many times. The rearrangement joins TRBV28 to TRBJ1-5; D is unresolved. The CDR3 has 15 residues. Trimming shortened V by 3 bases and J by 1 base, and 10 bases separated the two germline ends. Germline V gives CDR1 MDHEN, CDR2 SYDVKM. The CDR3 DNA is TGTGCCAGCAGTTTTTGGACCAACAGCAATCAGCCCCAGCATTTT. It codes for CASSFWTNSNQPQHF.

This clonotype occurred a few times. This chain uses TRBV5-1 with TRBJ2-1; D not certain. The CDR3 has 15 amino acids. Germline CDR1 is SGHRS and CDR2 is YFSETQ. The V end was cut by 3 bases, the J end by 8 bases, with 18 bases between. CDR3 sequence: CASSSTSSRLDEQFF. The DNA of the CDR3 is TGCGCCAGCAGCTCGACCAGCTCCAGGCTGGATGAGCAGTTCTTC.

This clonotype was found many times. The CDR3 loop is CASSYSGTGLSYEQYF. As DNA, the CDR3 is TGTGCCAGCAGTTACTCGGGGACAGGGCTATCCTACGAGCAGTACTTC. The chain is built from TRBV6-5 and TRBJ2-7, with 9 bases lining up with TRBD1. The CDR3 totals 16 residues. Germline lookup yields CDR1 MNHEY and CDR2 SVGAGI. V dropped 0 bases and J dropped 1; count of bases not matched to a gene: 4.

At least ten counts were recorded for this clonotype. J is TRBJ1-5 and V is TRBV6-1; D is ambiguous. V was cut by 7 bases and J by 8 bases, with 18 bases left in between. The CDR3 totals 14 residues. Germline V gene lookup returns CDR1 MNHNS and CDR2 SASEGT. DNA for the CDR3: TGTGCCAGCAATCCGTCGGCAGAAACAGAGCCCCAGCATTTT. This encodes CASNPSAETEPQHF.

This chain uses TRBV6-1 with TRBJ2-1; D is unresolved. Looked up from germline, CDR1 is MNHNS and CDR2 is SASEGT. V was pared by 10 bases and J by 6 bases, with 10 bases between. The CDR3 is 11 amino acids. DNA for the CDR3: TGTGCCACCCAGGTGACCAATGAGCAGTTCTTC. Translated: CATQVTNEQFF.

A few counts support this clonotype. V and J are TRBV6-1 and TRBJ2-7; 10 bases fit TRBD2. The CDR3 covers 12 residues. Losses at the gene ends were 11 bases for V and 7 bases for J; bases not matched to a gene: 8. Germline loops: CDR1 MNHNS, CDR2 SASEGT. Written as DNA, the CDR3 is TGTGCCGGATCTAGCGGGGGTGGAGAGCAGTACTTC. It is translated as CAGSSGGGEQYF.